The present TCR beta chain was sequenced within a study of T cell changes during pregnancy in multiple sclerosis (dated by TCRdb to the late 2010s). Regarding the study in general: In women with multiple sclerosis, the researchers looked at how the T cell repertoire shifted as pregnancy progressed.

As regards this clone: The antigen it binds to is not known. Base quality data are lacking; no much larger clone is found one base away.

Receptor libraries were prepared by the immunoSEQ multiplex PCR assay. The table comes from immuneACCESS by way of TCRdb, which keeps in-frame sequences with V and J called. Part of the clones is missing from these tables; in studies checked, under half for an unresolved V gene and the rest for unknown reasons. Within this sample are 75,000 to 95,000 clones, with approximately 90% of them counted one time only. The ten top clones hold approximately 0.9% of the sample. The cysteine opens and the phenylalanine closes a CDR3 of 14 amino acids. Just CDR3 DNA is preserved here, 42 bases in frame from base 1. V loses 4 bases of germline sequence and J loses 1 base, and the interval between the two ends is 9 bases. From a lookup of the germline V gene, CDR1 and CDR2 are SGDLS and YYNGEE.

This specimen consisted of peripheral blood, obtained before pregnancy. The chain links TRBV9 with TRBJ2-1, with TRBD2 tentatively as D gene (5 bases match). This receptor was taken from a female donor with multiple sclerosis, enrolled in a pregnancy study. The nucleotides are TGTGCCAGCAGCCCCCGGGATTCCTACAATGAGCAGTTCTTC. Its protein product is CASSPRDSYNEQFF. The CDR3, completed at both ends by the reference TRBV9 and TRBJ2-1 genes, gives the full variable domain DSGVTQTPKHLITATGQRVTLRCSPRSGDLSVYWYQQSLDQGLQFLIQYYNGEERAKGNILERFSAQQFPDLHSELNLSSLELGDSALYFCASSPRDSYNEQFFGPGTRLTVL.